These 6 T cell receptor beta chains came from one sample sequenced in a study of identical twins. TCRdb reprocessed the 5' RACE reads with MiXCR, giving one entry per CDR3 protein. The sample consists of a few hundred thousand distinct CDR3 sequences, roughly 15% of them appearing once. In addition, the sample was reused for a study of yellow fever vaccine responses in identical twins.

The sample consisted of CD4+ T cells sorted from blood. The receptor set was obtained from a woman aged 18-29 years in good health.

This clonotype has only a few counts. The chain links TRBV5-6 to TRBJ2-6, with 10 bases matching TRBD2. Germline V gene lookup returns CDR1 SGHDT and CDR2 YYEEEE. The CDR3 has 18 amino acids. J was trimmed by 1 base and V by 4 bases; bases with no gene match: 8. The CDR3 loop is CASSASGSLVSGANVLTF. The DNA of the CDR3 is TGTGCCAGCAGCGCTAGCGGGAGTCTTGTTTCTGGGGCCAACGTCCTGACTTTC.

This clonotype showed up many times. V usage is TRBV28 and J usage is TRBJ2-5; either TRBD1 or TRBD2 may fit D (5 bases each). The germline V gene encodes CDR1 MDHEN and CDR2 SYDVKM. Trimming removed 6 bases from V and 3 bases from J, with 11 bases in between. The CDR3 extends over 13 amino acids. The CDR3 DNA follows: TGTGCCAGCAGCTTGGGACGTGAAGAGACCCAGTACTTC. It is translated as CASSLGREETQYF.

This clonotype was detected only a few times. The chain is built from TRBV27 and TRBJ2-5, with 11 bases matching TRBD2. Germline CDR1 and CDR2: MNHEY and SMNVEV (reference sequence). The CDR3 contains 15 residues. J gave up 5 bases and V 5 bases, and 7 bases lay outside the gene matches. CDR3 region: CASSLLAGARETQYF. DNA of the CDR3: TGTGCCAGCAGTCTACTAGCGGGGGCGAGGGAGACCCAGTACTTC.

This clonotype showed up just a few times. V and J are TRBV7-9 and TRBJ2-3; 13 bases fit TRBD2. V lost 5 bases, J lost 6 bases, and 11 bases stayed unmatched. CDR1 SEHNR and CDR2 FQNEAQ come from the germline V gene (reference sequence). The CDR3 loop spans 17 amino acids. CDR3 nucleotide sequence: TGTGCCAGCAGCCTATATGGACTAGCGGGGGCCGGGGATACGCAGTATTTT. The encoded protein is CASSLYGLAGAGDTQYF.

V usage is TRBV12-5 and J usage is TRBJ2-1, with 7 bases that match TRBD2. The V gene end was trimmed by 7 bases and the J gene end by 5 bases; junction bases not matched to a gene: 8. Germline loops: CDR1 LGHNT, CDR2 FRNRAP. The CDR3 contains 14 residues. Here the CDR3 reads CASARWGGNNEQFF. The CDR3 nucleotides are TGTGCTAGTGCCCGCTGGGGGGGGAACAATGAGCAGTTCTTC.

This chain joins TRBV6-2 or TRBV6-3 and TRBJ2-7; possible D gene TRBD1, 6 bases. Germline CDR1 MNHEY, CDR2 SVGEGT. This CDR3 spans 12 amino acids. Trimming shortened V by 10 bases and J by 7 bases, and 17 bases separated the two germline ends. CDR3 DNA sequence: TGTGCCATCTCAGGGGACCCCTGGGAGCAGTACGTC. This encodes CAISGDPWEQYV.